These 23 T cell receptor beta chains came from one sample sequenced in a study of OX40 agonist ivuxolimab in advanced cancers. Sequenced by immunoSEQ multiplex PCR; TCRdb stores in-frame clones only, minus some. The sample lists roughly 75,000 clones; 87% were seen once. The sequencing here drew on CD4+ or CD8+ T cells sorted from blood, taken in a trial of the OX40 agonist ivuxolimab. These receptors were collected from an adult with an advanced solid tumor such as melanoma, head and neck, liver or kidney cancer.

The rearrangement links TRBV13 to TRBJ1-1; tentatively, D is TRBD1 (6 bases). CDR3 length: 18 residues. Deletions cut 1 base from V and 1 base from J, with 19 bases between. Germline V gene lookup returns CDR1 PRHDT and CDR2 FYEKMQ (reference sequence). CDR3 residues: CASSLAGGAGSRNTEAFF. In DNA form, the CDR3 reads TGTGCCAGCAGCTTAGCGGGGGGGGCTGGCTCACGGAACACTGAAGCTTTCTTT.

The rearrangement joins TRBV7-9 to TRBJ2-7; TRBD1 matches at 9 bases. This CDR3 is built from 14 residues. The germline CDR1 and CDR2 sequences are SEHNR and FQNEAQ (reference sequence). Trimming removed 5 bases from V and 2 bases from J; junction bases left unmatched: 4. DNA for the CDR3: TGTGCCAGCAGCGCCCGGGACAGGGCCTACGAGCAGTACTTC. Translation: CASSARDRAYEQYF.

This sequence joins TRBV7-6 and TRBJ2-3; 9 bases align to TRBD2. With 6 bases clipped from V and 2 bases from J, the junction kept 3 bases outside the gene matches. This CDR3 spans 14 amino acids. Germline V gene sequence: CDR1 SGHVS, CDR2 FNYEAQ. CDR3 loop: CASRREGPTDTQYF. The CDR3, as DNA: TGTGCCAGCAGGCGGGAGGGGCCCACAGATACGCAGTATTTT.

The V and J genes are TRBV5-6 and TRBJ1-5; 9 nucleotides agree with TRBD1. The CDR3 length is 15 residues. Germline assignment: CDR1 SGHDT and CDR2 YYEEEE. The ends lost 4 bases at V and 0 bases at J; junction bases unmatched: 2. The CDR3 nucleotides read TGTGCCAGCAGCGACAGGGGGATTAGCAATCAGCCCCAGCATTTT. This sequence encodes CASSDRGISNQPQHF.

V is TRBV4-1 and J is TRBJ2-2; TRBD2 agrees at 8 bases. This CDR3 has 16 amino acids. V gave up 1 base and J gave up 4 bases; unmatched junction bases: 5. In germline, CDR1 is MGHRA, CDR2 YSYEKL. DNA of the CDR3: TGCGCCAGCAGCCAAGGGGGCGGGGGGTTCACCGGGGAGCTGTTTTTT. This sequence encodes CASSQGGGGFTGELFF.

This clone was observed a single time. V usage is TRBV19 and J usage is TRBJ2-7, with D unresolved. CDR3 length equals 17 residues. Per germline, CDR1 LNHDA and CDR2 SQIVND (reference sequence). V was pared by 4 bases and J by 6 bases, with 25 bases between. The CDR3 DNA reads TGTGCCAGTAGTACCCGAGACCCGGCCGAGGTCTCGGGCGAGCAGTACTTC. Translated: CASSTRDPAEVSGEQYF.

This clone has only a few counts. This rearrangement joins TRBV7-3 to TRBJ2-3; 16 positions match TRBD2. Germline V lookup: CDR1 SGHTA, CDR2 FQGTGA. V shed 1 base, J shed 3 bases, and the junction held 7 bases outside the gene matches. The CDR3 sequence is 19 residues long. The CDR3 protein is CASSLIPGGLAGGTDTQYF. DNA for the CDR3: TGTGCCAGCAGCTTAATCCCTGGGGGACTAGCGGGAGGGACAGATACGCAGTATTTT.

J is TRBJ2-1 and V is TRBV7-3; 9 bases fit TRBD2. Germline-derived CDR1 and CDR2 are SGHTA and FQGTGA. Trimming took 2 bases from V and 9 from J; bases not matched to a gene: 5. This CDR3 comprises 14 residues. Here the CDR3 reads CASSLAGGGGEQFF. The CDR3 DNA follows: TGTGCCAGCAGCTTAGCGGGAGGGGGCGGTGAGCAGTTCTTC.

The chain is built from TRBV6-5 and TRBJ1-4, with no clear D. The V and J ends lost 6 bases and 7 bases respectively, with 12 bases between them. The germline gives CDR1 MNHEY, CDR2 SVGAGI. This CDR3 has 13 amino acids. The CDR3 protein is CASRALDGEKLFF. CDR3 DNA sequence: TGTGCCAGCAGAGCCCTAGATGGTGAAAAACTGTTTTTT.

The CDR3 loop is CASSFHPSSYEQYF. CDR3 nucleotide sequence: TGTGCCAGCAGCTTCCATCCTAGCTCCTACGAGCAGTACTTC. V is TRBV7-9 and J is TRBJ2-7; D is uncertain. The V end lost 3 bases, the J end lost 0 bases, and 9 bases lay between the germline ends. Germline lookup yields CDR1 SEHNR and CDR2 FQNEAQ (reference sequence). CDR3 length equals 14 residues. Full variable domain (remainder filled in from reference TRBV7-9 and TRBJ2-7): DTGVSQNPRHKITKRGQNVTFRCDPISEHNRLYWYRQTLGQGPEFLTYFQNEAQLEKSRLLSDRFSAERPKGSFSTLEIQRTEQGDSAMYLCASSFHPSSYEQYFGPGTRLTVT.

J is TRBJ2-5 and V is TRBV20-1, with unresolved D. The V and J ends lost 6 bases and 5 bases respectively, with 10 bases between them. Germline loops: CDR1 DFQATT, CDR2 SNEGSKA (reference sequence). The CDR3 is 11 amino acids. This CDR3 is CSAFPAETQYF. In DNA form, the CDR3 reads TGCAGTGCCTTCCCGGCCGAGACCCAGTACTTC.

As to this clone: The same CDR3 arises from other DNA sequences in this sample as well. The chain carries TRBV7-2 and TRBJ2-1; D perhaps matches TRBD2 (6 bases). CDR1 is SGHTA, CDR2 FQGNSA, per germline. Trimming removed 3 bases at V and 15 bases at J, with 15 bases between. The CDR3 extends over 12 amino acids. CDR3 in DNA: TGTGCCAGCAGCTTCCCCACTAGCCCGCCGTTCTTC. Translating gives CASSFPTSPPFF.

This clone has more than one count but fewer than ten. The chain recombines TRBV7-2 with TRBJ1-1; D is unclear. Germline loops: CDR1 SGHTA, CDR2 FQGNSA. There are 12 residues in the CDR3. Trimming pared 0 bases from V and 9 bases from J, leaving 8 bases between. In nucleotides, the CDR3 is TGTGCCAGCAGCTTAGCGTTCTCACAAGCTTTCTTT. It codes for CASSLAFSQAFF. The whole variable domain, filled in from reference TRBV7-2 and TRBJ1-1, reads GAGVSQSPSNKVTEKGKDVELRCDPISGHTALYWYRQSLGQGLEFLIYFQGNSAPDKSGLPSDRFSAERTGGSVSTLTIQRTQQEDSAVYLCASSLAFSQAFFGQGTRLTVV.

This clone was seen a handful of times. This chain connects TRBV29-1 to TRBJ2-7, with TRBD2 as a possible D gene (6 bases). The ends were cut back, 4 bases at V and 0 bases at J, with 7 bases in the middle. CDR1 is SQVTM, CDR2 ANQGSEA, per germline. The CDR3 has 12 residues. The chain's CDR3 is CSVGDFSYEQYF. The CDR3 nucleotides are TGCAGCGTTGGGGACTTCTCCTACGAGCAGTACTTC.

The rearrangement uses TRBV28 and TRBJ1-2; 7 bases line up with TRBD1. In germline, CDR1 is MDHEN, CDR2 SYDVKM. The CDR3 loop spans 15 amino acids. Unmatched junction bases numbered 7, after V lost 2 bases and J lost 4 bases. DNA for the CDR3: TGTGCCAGCAGTTTAACTACAGGGGCAACCTATGGCTACACCTTC. Translation gives CASSLTTGATYGYTF.

The chain joins TRBV9 to TRBJ2-3, with TRBD2 identical over 10 bases. This CDR3 region has 18 residues. V lost 0 bases and J lost 0; bases outside the gene matches: 7. The germline V gene encodes CDR1 SGDLS and CDR2 YYNGEE. DNA of the CDR3: TGTGCCAGCAGCGTAGTAGCTAGCGGGGGAATTAGCACAGATACGCAGTATTTT. It codes for CASSVVASGGISTDTQYF.

The genes are TRBV30 and TRBJ2-1; 10 bases fit TRBD2. Per the germline V gene, CDR1 is GTSNPN and CDR2 is SVGIG (reference sequence). The CDR3 sequence is 16 residues long. The junction had 10 bases not matched to a gene; V was cut back by 1 base and J by 7 bases. CDR3 in amino acids: CAWSGWSGRVSNEQFF. In DNA, the CDR3 is TGTGCCTGGAGTGGTTGGAGCGGGAGGGTCTCGAATGAGCAGTTCTTC.

The V and J genes are TRBV11-3 and TRBJ2-5; no reliable D call. The CDR3 extends over 13 amino acids. Germline V gives CDR1 SGHNT, CDR2 YENEEA. V lost 4 bases to trimming and J lost 11 bases, with 17 bases between them. The CDR3 sequence is CASSSQPGQGQYF. In DNA, the CDR3 is TGTGCCAGCAGCTCTCAGCCGGGCCAAGGGCAGTACTTC.

The chain has TRBV29-1 and TRBJ2-7; 9 positions match TRBD2. Trimming cost V 6 bases and J 5 bases; bases outside gene matches: 11. The CDR3 is made up of 14 amino acids. Germline-derived CDR1 and CDR2 are SQVTM and ANQGSEA. The CDR3 sequence: CSVREGGSAHEQYF. In DNA form, the CDR3 reads TGCAGCGTGCGGGAGGGCGGGAGTGCCCACGAGCAGTACTTC.

The rearrangement uses TRBV6-4 and TRBJ1-2, with a tentative D call TRBD1 (6 bases). From germline, CDR1 is MRHNA and CDR2 SNTAGT. This CDR3 contains 15 residues. Trimming removed 4 bases at V and 2 bases at J, with 14 bases between. In DNA form, the CDR3 reads TGTGCCAGCAGTGCGCAGGGGAAAGGCAACTATGGCTACACCTTC. Translating it yields CASSAQGKGNYGYTF.

The chain employs TRBV12-5 and TRBJ2-1; tentatively, D is TRBD1 or TRBD2 (5 bases each). Germline loops: CDR1 LGHNT, CDR2 FRNRAP. With 6 bases removed from V and 1 base from J, the gap between germline ends came to 25 bases. CDR3 size: 19 residues. The CDR3: CASGTGGGSLVLSYNEQFF. Written as DNA, the CDR3 is TGTGCTAGTGGGACCGGTGGGGGAAGCCTTGTCCTTTCCTACAATGAGCAGTTCTTC.

This clone is a singleton in its sample. This chain links TRBV28 with TRBJ1-6, with D unresolved. Looked up from germline, CDR1 is MDHEN and CDR2 is SYDVKM. Trimming took off 6 bases at V and 10 bases at J, with 19 bases between the two ends. The CDR3 contains 15 residues. CDR3 DNA: TGTGCCAGCAGCCTCGCAATAAGGGTTTTCTCACCCCTCCACTTT. Protein sequence: CASSLAIRVFSPLHF.

Only a few counts were recorded for this clone. The CDR3 sequence is CASSSQDFLLSGANVLTF. CDR3 in DNA: TGTGCCAGCAGTTCGCAAGATTTCCTCCTCTCTGGGGCCAACGTCCTGACTTTC. This rearrangement joins TRBV28 to TRBJ2-6; D remains ambiguous. Germline V gene data show CDR1 as MDHEN and CDR2 as SYDVKM. CDR3 length equals 18 residues. V was cut by 4 bases and J by 0 bases, with 16 bases left in between.